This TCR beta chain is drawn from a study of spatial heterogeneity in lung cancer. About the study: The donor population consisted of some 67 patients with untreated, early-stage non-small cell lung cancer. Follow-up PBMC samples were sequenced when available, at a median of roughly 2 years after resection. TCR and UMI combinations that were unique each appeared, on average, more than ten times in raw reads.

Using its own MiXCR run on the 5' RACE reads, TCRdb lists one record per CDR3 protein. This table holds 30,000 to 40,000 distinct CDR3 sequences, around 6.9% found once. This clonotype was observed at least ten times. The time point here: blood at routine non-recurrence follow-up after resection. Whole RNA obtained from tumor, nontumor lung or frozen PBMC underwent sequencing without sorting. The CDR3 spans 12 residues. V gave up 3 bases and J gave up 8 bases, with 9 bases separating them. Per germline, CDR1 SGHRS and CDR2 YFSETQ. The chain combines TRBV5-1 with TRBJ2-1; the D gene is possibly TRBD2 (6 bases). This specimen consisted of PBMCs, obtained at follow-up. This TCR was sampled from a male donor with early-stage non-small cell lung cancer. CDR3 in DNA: TGCGCCAGCAGCTCGACTAGTTATGAGCAGTTCTTC. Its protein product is CASSSTSYEQFF.